This TCR beta chain was observed in a study of T cell repertoires in cytomegalovirus infection. Study in general: Recently identified HLA-C-restricted CMV epitopes and well-studied HLA-B-restricted CMV epitopes were used by the study. Matching HLA type and CMV infection were both indicated by public TCR beta signatures.

Notes on this clonotype: The antigen remains undetermined.

Study-level findings and limits: In two of eight donors, the top clonotype was HLA-C-restricted CMV-specific.

Per the germline V gene, CDR1 is MGHRA and CDR2 is YSYEKL. The CDR3 runs 16 residues. V was clipped by 1 base and J by 7 bases; unmatched bases: 8. TCRdb reanalysed the reads using MiXCR and keeps one entry per CDR3 protein. This table has approximately 1,000,000 distinct CDR3 sequences, roughly 31% appearing once. The V and J genes are TRBV4-1 and TRBJ2-1, with 9 bases matching TRBD1. The receptor comes from a human donor in good health (CMV status not recorded). Some clones in this sample may be carry-over from other donors' samples. The sequencing here drew on cultured CD8+ T cells from PBMCs, taken from culture after CMV antigen stimulation. Here the CDR3 DNA reads TGCGCCAGCAGCCAAGCGGTGGGGGACAGGGAAAATGAGCAGTTCTTC. Protein: CASSQAVGDRENEQFF.